The next 27 T cell receptor beta chains were all read from a single sample in a study of post-analysis software for immune sequencing data. Whole-study results and caveats: In patients, TRBV5-6, TRBV5-1 and TRBV20-1 belonged to four or five TRBV segments found more frequently than in controls.

What these receptors recognize is not known. Sequencing libraries made from TCR beta cDNA carried unique molecular identifiers. A single record per CDR3 protein comes from TCRdb applying MiXCR to the PCR reads. Of around 770,000 distinct CDR3 sequences listed, about half were seen once; the top ten hold around 4.7%. Input material: blood. Receptor source: a girl aged 5-17 years with multiple sclerosis.

V is TRBV7-2 and J is TRBJ2-1, with 9 bases lining up with TRBD2. Germline-derived CDR1 and CDR2 are SGHTA and FQGNSA. With 5 bases clipped from V and 3 bases from J, the junction kept 8 bases outside the gene matches. CDR3 length equals 16 residues. The CDR3 DNA is TGTGCCAGCAGCGTAGACCTAGCGGGATTCTACAATGAGCAGTTCTTC. Translating gives CASSVDLAGFYNEQFF.

This clonotype was counted a few times. The chain couples TRBV5-1 to TRBJ2-3; no reliable D call. The CDR3 extends over 15 amino acids. V lost 4 bases and J 0 bases, leaving 12 bases between the germline ends. Per the germline V gene, CDR1 is SGHRS and CDR2 is YFSETQ. CDR3 nucleotide sequence: TGCGCCAGCAGCCCGGGTCGGATTAGCACAGATACGCAGTATTTT. It is translated as CASSPGRISTDTQYF.

The chain couples TRBV20-1 to TRBJ2-7, with 9 bases lining up with TRBD1. Germline V gene data show CDR1 as DFQATT and CDR2 as SNEGSKA (reference sequence). The CDR3 has 14 residues. V lost 3 bases and J lost 2; bases outside the gene matches: 5. The CDR3 loop reads CSARGGQGTYEQYF. CDR3 in DNA: TGCAGTGCTAGGGGGGGACAGGGTACCTACGAGCAGTACTTC.

This clonotype was detected only a few times. This sequence joins TRBV12-3 or TRBV12-4 and TRBJ2-1, with 8 nucleotides matching TRBD2. This CDR3 region has 18 residues. The ends lost 7 bases at V and 7 bases at J; junction bases unmatched: 21. The CDR3 here is CASTLGGTSGLLENEQFF. CDR3 in DNA: TGTGCCAGCACTCTCGGAGGTACTAGCGGCCTACTTGAAAATGAGCAGTTCTTC.

As concerns this clonotype: A read error may account for a junction end that differs from germline. The chain joins TRBV7-2 to TRBJ2-3; D is perhaps TRBD1 (6 bases). CDR1 and CDR2 from the germline V gene are SGHTA and FQGNSA. There are 15 residues in the CDR3. CDR3 bases: TGTGCCAGCAGCTACAGGGTAGGGTCCACAGGTACGCAGTATTTT. Its protein product is CASSYRVGSTGTQYF.

The chain is built from TRBV6-2 or TRBV6-3 and TRBJ2-1; D remains unclear. The CDR3 covers 14 residues. Looked up from germline, CDR1 is MNHEY and CDR2 is SVGEGT. Trimming removed 0 bases at V and 4 bases at J, with 7 bases between. The CDR3 protein is CASSYSGQYNEQFF. CDR3 in DNA: TGTGCCAGCAGTTACTCAGGCCAGTACAATGAGCAGTTCTTC.

The chain links TRBV6-2 or TRBV6-3 to TRBJ1-1; D ambiguous. There are 12 residues in the CDR3. V was trimmed by 10 bases and J by 0 bases, leaving 9 bases between them. From germline, CDR1 is MNHEY and CDR2 SVGEGT. CDR3 protein: CAIRAMNTEAFF. DNA of the CDR3: TGTGCCATCAGAGCCATGAACACTGAAGCTTTCTTT.

The chain has TRBV19 and TRBJ1-2; 9 nucleotides match TRBD1. Unmatched junction bases numbered 9, after V lost 6 bases and J lost 7 bases. Germline V gene data show CDR1 as LNHDA and CDR2 as SQIVND (reference sequence). The CDR3 is 14 amino acids. CDR3 coding DNA: TGTGCCAGTAGAGGAACAGGGGGCGATTGTGGCTACACCTTC. Amino acid sequence: CASRGTGGDCGYTF.

The chain recombines TRBV20-1 with TRBJ1-1; perhaps TRBD1 as D (6 bases). The germline V gene has CDR1 DFQATT and CDR2 SNEGSKA (reference sequence). CDR3 length equals 17 residues. V lost 2 bases, J lost 3 bases, and 22 bases lay in between. The CDR3 nucleotides read TGCAGTGCTAGACCTCAAGGGGGGCCTCGGGTGGACACTGAAGCTTTCTTT. It specifies CSARPQGGPRVDTEAFF.

The chain joins TRBV12-3 or TRBV12-4 to TRBJ1-2, with TRBD1 matching over 11 bases. After removal of 5 bases from V and 4 bases from J, the junction contained 12 bases not matched to a gene. The CDR3 consists of 17 residues. The CDR3: CASSPDIWTGGLYGYTF. Here the CDR3 DNA reads TGTGCCAGCAGTCCCGACATCTGGACAGGGGGCCTCTATGGCTACACCTTC.

The V call is TRBV20-1, the J call TRBJ2-7, with 7 nucleotides matching TRBD1. CDR1 and CDR2 from the germline V gene are DFQATT and SNEGSKA (reference sequence). The CDR3 has 16 residues. The V gene end was trimmed by 1 base and the J gene end by 2 bases; junction bases not matched to a gene: 11. As DNA, the CDR3 is TGCAGTGCTAGAGGCCTCGGGACAGAAAGAACCTACGAGCAGTACTTC. Translated, it gives CSARGLGTERTYEQYF.

The rearrangement uses TRBV20-1 and TRBJ2-1; 8 nucleotides match TRBD2. This CDR3 has 16 amino acids. Trimming took 1 base from V and 6 from J; bases not matched to a gene: 11. Germline V lookup: CDR1 DFQATT, CDR2 SNEGSKA (reference sequence). CDR3 nucleotide sequence: TGCAGTGCTAGAGTTGGAGCGGGAGCGGTGAGCAATGAGCAGTTCTTC. As protein: CSARVGAGAVSNEQFF.

This chain links TRBV10-3 with TRBJ2-1; 14 nucleotides match TRBD2. Germline lookup yields CDR1 ENHRY and CDR2 SYGVKD. This CDR3 contains 16 residues. V trimming: 5 bases; J trimming: 8 bases; junction bases outside the gene matches: 8. CDR3 in amino acids: CAISTGTSGRVDEQFF. The CDR3 nucleotides are TGTGCCATCAGTACCGGGACTAGCGGGAGAGTCGATGAGCAGTTCTTC.

This clonotype appeared many times. The chain has TRBV5-1 and TRBJ1-2, with D possibly matching TRBD1 (5 bases). Germline V CDR1 and CDR2: SGHRS, YFSETQ. This CDR3 is built from 14 residues. V gave up 1 base and J gave up 3 bases, with 10 bases separating them. CDR3 bases: TGCGCCAGCAGCTTGTCCGGGACGGACTATGGCTACACCTTC. This translates into CASSLSGTDYGYTF.

This clonotype occurred a few times. The rearrangement joins TRBV29-1 to TRBJ2-4; TRBD2 aligns across 8 bases. The J call may be wrong; the DNA end is better matched by TRBJ2-7. Germline V lookup: CDR1 SQVTM, CDR2 ANQGSEA. The CDR3 spans 15 residues. The CDR3 bases are TGCAGCGTTGCCCCCGTAGCGGGAAATCGTTACGAGCAGTACTTC. As protein: CSVAPVAGNRYEQYF.

The gene calls are TRBV6-5 and TRBJ1-5; tentatively, D is TRBD1 (6 bases). The ends were cut back, 8 bases at V and 10 bases at J, with 12 bases in the middle. The germline CDR1 and CDR2 sequences are MNHEY and SVGAGI. The length of the CDR3 is 11 residues. The CDR3 DNA reads TGTGCCAGCGGTGAACAGGGACCCCAGCATTTT. The encoded protein is CASGEQGPQHF.

The J gene is TRBJ1-6, the V gene TRBV6-5, with 9 bases that match TRBD1. The CDR3 is made up of 18 amino acids. The V segment lost 2 bases and the J segment 7 bases; nucleotides outside the gene matches: 12. From germline, CDR1 is MNHEY and CDR2 SVGAGI. This CDR3 reads CASSYAQFRDRANSPLHF. In nucleotides, the CDR3 is TGTGCCAGCAGTTACGCCCAGTTTCGGGACAGGGCGAATTCACCCCTCCACTTT.

V usage is TRBV5-1 and J usage is TRBJ2-5, with a tentative D call TRBD2 (7 bases). Matching the DNA end better, TRBJ2-7 makes the J call doubtful. The germline CDR1 and CDR2 sequences are SGHRS and YFSETQ. This CDR3 region has 14 residues. CDR3 coding DNA: TGCGCCAGCAGTATGGGGGGGGCGTCGTACGAGCAGTACTTC. Its protein product is CASSMGGASYEQYF.

This sequence joins TRBV20-1 and TRBJ2-6, with TRBD2 matching 9 bases. CDR1 is DFQATT, CDR2 SNEGSKA, per germline (reference sequence). Losses at the gene ends were 4 bases for V and 0 bases for J; bases not matched to a gene: 7. This CDR3 comprises 17 residues. CDR3 residues: CSAKKAGGGSGANVLTF. The DNA for the CDR3 is TGCAGTGCTAAGAAAGCGGGAGGAGGCTCTGGGGCCAACGTCCTGACTTTC.

This clonotype has a handful of counts. The V gene is TRBV5-5, the J gene TRBJ1-2, with TRBD1 as a possible D gene (5 bases). Trimming pared 0 bases from V and 6 bases from J, leaving 15 bases between. The germline gives CDR1 SGHKS, CDR2 YYEKEE (reference sequence). The CDR3 sequence is 15 residues long. The CDR3 DNA is TGTGCCAGCAGCTTGGATTGGGGGGGGTGGAATGGCTACACCTTC. It specifies CASSLDWGGWNGYTF. Full variable domain (outside the CDR3, taken from reference TRBV5-5 and TRBJ1-2): DAGVTQSPTHLIKTRGQQVTLRCSPISGHKSVSWYQQVLGQGPQFIFQYYEKEERGRGNFPDRFSARQFPNYSSELNVNALLLGDSALYLCASSLDWGGWNGYTFGSGTRLTVV.

J is TRBJ2-1 and V is TRBV28, with 12 nucleotides matching TRBD2. V shed 8 bases, J shed 6 bases, and the junction held 11 bases outside the gene matches. The CDR3 consists of 16 residues. Germline V gene lookup returns CDR1 MDHEN and CDR2 SYDVKM. In DNA form, the CDR3 reads TGTGCCAGCTCTTCGGCGGCTAGCGGGAGGGTCAATGAGCAGTTCTTC. Its translation: CASSSAASGRVNEQFF.

This chain connects TRBV30 to TRBJ1-3; no clear D gene. From germline, CDR1 is GTSNPN and CDR2 SVGIG (reference sequence). This CDR3 comprises 15 residues. Trimming left V 6 bases short and J 1 base short, with 16 bases between. The CDR3 sequence: CACPTTSGSGNTIYF. In nucleotides, the CDR3 is TGTGCCTGCCCTACCACCTCAGGTTCTGGAAACACCATATATTTT.

The chain has TRBV29-1 and TRBJ2-5; D is perhaps TRBD1 or TRBD2 (5 bases each). Looked up from germline, CDR1 is SQVTM and CDR2 is ANQGSEA. The CDR3 spans 12 residues. V was cut by 4 bases and J by 4 bases, with 10 bases left in between. CDR3 residues: CSVGIGGETQYF. The CDR3 DNA follows: TGCAGCGTTGGCATTGGGGGAGAGACCCAGTACTTC.

The chain is built from TRBV12-3 or TRBV12-4 and TRBJ2-5; TRBD2 agrees at 7 bases. The CDR3 runs to 14 residues. V lost 8 bases and J lost 5; bases outside the gene matches: 11. DNA of the CDR3: TGTGCCAGCGGGGGGGAAGCCCTCGTGGAGACCCAGTACTTC. It is translated as CASGGEALVETQYF.

This clonotype turned up a few times. The chain carries TRBV6-5 and TRBJ2-3; maybe TRBD1 (5 bases). Between the trimmed V and J ends, which lost 6 bases and 2 bases, there was a span of 18 bases. Germline V gene lookup returns CDR1 MNHEY and CDR2 SVGAGI. The CDR3 sequence is 16 residues long. The CDR3 nucleotides read TGTGCCAGCAGGTTCTCGGATTCCAGGGCCACAGATACGCAGTATTTT. It translates to CASRFSDSRATDTQYF.

This clonotype has at least ten counts. The gene calls are TRBV9 and TRBJ2-3; TRBD2 matches at 9 bases. The J segment lost 2 bases and the V segment lost 7 bases, leaving 2 bases of the junction unmatched. Germline CDR1 and CDR2: SGDLS and YYNGEE. CDR3 length: 13 amino acids. CDR3 protein: CASSSGITDTQYF. DNA of the CDR3: TGTGCCAGCTCTAGCGGGATCACAGATACGCAGTATTTT.

V and J are TRBV28 and TRBJ2-4; D not certain. The DNA end favors TRBJ2-7, so the J call may be wrong. Looked up from germline, CDR1 is MDHEN and CDR2 is SYDVKM. The CDR3 covers 12 residues. As DNA, the CDR3 is TGTGCCAGCACCACCGAACCCTACGAGCAGTACTTC. It yields the protein CASTTEPYEQYF.